Detailed here is one T cell receptor beta chain. This entry comes from a study of blood T cell repertoires in COVID-19. Overall study: COVID-19 samples, acute and convalescent, were from the United States, Italy and Spain.

In the original processing: Quantification of nucleated cells was approximated via reference gene primer amplification. The repertoire was sequenced with immunoSEQ multiplex PCR; TCRdb's copy has only in-frame clones and lacks some. That table is the source of V, J and clone size, and D and trimming were worked out from the DNA. This sample has approximately 13,000 clones, with 75% to 90% found just once. After removal of 7 bases from V and 6 bases from J, the junction contained 12 bases not matched to a gene. Germline-derived CDR1 and CDR2 are LNHDA and SQIVND (reference sequence). CDR3 length: 15 residues.

The source is a man aged 35 to 55 with active or convalescent COVID-19. Sequencing was done on a sample of peripheral blood. The rearrangement links TRBV19 to TRBJ1-2, with TRBD1 matching 9 bases. The CDR3 region is CASKVGDRVGDGYTF. The CDR3 DNA is TGTGCCAGTAAGGTAGGGGACAGGGTCGGTGATGGCTACACCTTC.